Given below is one T cell receptor (beta chain) in context. What it binds is not known. This sample is drawn from a study of cytomegalovirus exposure and HLA in healthy donors. Overall study findings and caveats: In a later analysis, TCR beta V- and J-gene trimming showed a link to a missense DCLRE1C variant. Indistinguishability led to the exclusion of some V segments, TRBV6-2 and TRBV6-3 included. Among the most significant clusters, several appeared linked to common viral pathogens in a later analysis.

The PCR contained 60 Vbeta and 13 Jbeta primers. The table came from immunoSEQ multiplex PCR; TCRdb's copy has only in-frame clones and leaves some out. This table has about 190,000 clones, about 88% appearing once. Healthy donors of bone marrow made up the group. CDR1 and CDR2 from the germline V gene are ENHRY and SYGVKD. Losses at the gene ends were 10 bases for V and 0 bases for J; bases not matched to a gene: 5. The length of the CDR3 is 13 residues. The sequencing input was PBMCs. V gene TRBV10-3 combines with J gene TRBJ2-7, with TRBD1 identical over 8 bases. This TCR was sampled from a woman in her 30s in good health and CMV-seronegative. CDR3 residues: CATQGVASYEQYF. The CDR3 DNA follows: TGTGCCACACAGGGGGTGGCCTCCTACGAGCAGTACTTC.